A selection of T cell receptor beta chains follows, all from one sample in a study of T-cell reconstitution after alpha-beta-depleted transplantation in children. TCRdb re-derived calls from the PCR reads in MiXCR, one entry per CDR3 protein. The sample holds hundreds of thousands of distinct CDR3 sequences, roughly 16% seen once. Sequencing was performed on PBMCs, mostly from graft donor cells, taken 360 days after TCRalphabeta/CD19-depleted stem cell transplant. The receptor set was obtained from a boy in the first two years of life who had a stem cell transplant for Wiskott-Aldrich syndrome, so the T cells may come from the graft donor. Both conserved end residues are part of each CDR3. D genes are given only for firm matches. The listing skips clone size in some rows; elsewhere it reads once, few, many or a size class.

TRBJ2-1 NA 17 TRBV24-1 TRBD2 TGTGCCACCAGTGCTCCTCCGGCGGCGGGAGAATACAATGAGCAGTTCTTC CATSAPPAAGEYNEQFF
TRBJ2-7 NA 15 TRBV27 NA TGTGCCAGCAGTTTTATGTTTACCAGTTCCTACGAGCAGTACTTC CASSFMFTSSYEQYF
TRBJ2-1 NA 16 TRBV3-1 NA TGTGCCAGCAGCCAATCCCCTCATCTAAACTACAATGAGCAGTTCTTC CASSQSPHLNYNEQFF
TRBJ2-1 few 15 TRBV5-5 TRBD2 TGTGCCAGCAGCTTGACTAGCGGGAGAGTCAATGAGCAGTTCTTC CASSLTSGRVNEQFF
TRBJ2-7 few 14 TRBV5-1 NA TGCGCCAGCAGCTTACGGCCGGACAGCTACGAGCAGTACTTC CASSLRPDSYEQYF
TRBJ2-1 few 14 TRBV5-1 TRBD2 TGCGCCAGCAGCGCCCTAGCGGAACACAATGAGCAGTTCTTC CASSALAEHNEQFF
TRBJ1-2 many 14 TRBV19 NA TGTGCCAGTACTCGGACCGTCTCAGGATATGGCTACACCTTC CASTRTVSGYGYTF
TRBJ1-5 NA 22 TRBV6-2/TRBV6-3 NA TGTGCCAGCGGGACAATTGGGGGGCGGACCGGGGGGGCCCGGGTTTGCAATCAGCCCCAGCATTTT CASGTIGGRTGGARVCNQPQHF
TRBJ2-1 few 14 TRBV5-1 NA TGCGCCAGCAGCTTACGAATTTCCTACAATGAGCAGTTCTTC CASSLRISYNEQFF
TRBJ2-7 few 16 TRBV9 TRBD2 TGTGCCAGCAGCGTACGGGCGGGGCGGGAGATTTACGAGCAGTACTTC CASSVRAGREIYEQYF
TRBJ2-1 few 14 TRBV20-1 NA TGCAGTGCTAGACTCTTGAGCTCCTACAATGAGCAGTTCTTC CSARLLSSYNEQFF
TRBJ2-1 few 11 TRBV29-1 TRBD1 TGCAGCGCCAGACAGGGCAATGAGCAGTTCTTC CSARQGNEQFF
TRBJ1-4 few 15 TRBV20-1 NA TGCAGTGCTAGAGATCGGGGAGCAACTAATGAAAAACTGTTTTTT CSARDRGATNEKLFF
TRBJ1-4 NA 16 TRBV20-1 NA TGCAGTGCTAGAGACTTGATTGGCCCGGTTAATGAAAAACTGTTTTTT CSARDLIGPVNEKLFF
TRBJ1-6 few 17 TRBV5-8 NA TGTGCCAGCAGCTTGGCCCCCCTAAGCTCCTATAATTCACCCCTCCACTTT CASSLAPLSSYNSPLHF
TRBJ1-5 few 16 TRBV5-1 NA TGCGCCAGCAGCCCCACGACAGGAGATGGTGGTCAGCCCCAGCATTTT CASSPTTGDGGQPQHF
TRBJ2-1 NA 16 TRBV24-1 NA TGTGCCACCAGTGATTCCGGGCCTAGCTCCTACAATGAGCAGTTCTTC CATSDSGPSSYNEQFF
TRBJ2-3 NA 15 TRBV7-9 NA TGTGCCAGCAGCTTACAGGCAGCTCGCACAGATACGCAGTATTTT CASSLQAARTDTQYF
TRBJ2-5 NA 15 TRBV5-5 NA TGTGCCAGCAGCTTGACAGGGGAGGCGAGAGAGACCCAGTACTTC CASSLTGEARETQYF
TRBJ2-7 many 15 TRBV5-1 NA TGCGCCAGCAGCTTGTGGACAGTCCCCTCCTACGAGCAGTACTTC CASSLWTVPSYEQYF
TRBJ2-1 NA 14 TRBV5-5 NA TGTGCCAGCAGCTTGGCGACAGGCCCTTATGAGCAGTTCTTC CASSLATGPYEQFF
TRBJ2-2 few 15 TRBV6-5 TRBD2 TGTGCCAGCAGTTTACTAGCGGCTAACACCGGGGAGCTGTTTTTT CASSLLAANTGELFF
TRBJ2-7 few 16 TRBV15 NA TGTGCCACCAGCAGAGATGGGCCTGTTGGAGCCTACGAGCAGTACTTC CATSRDGPVGAYEQYF
TRBJ2-5 NA 12 TRBV20-1 TRBD2 TGCAGTGCTAGACTAGCGGCTGAGACCCAGTACTTC CSARLAAETQYF
TRBJ1-6 few 16 TRBV2 NA TGTGCCAGCAGTGCGACAGGCCGCATCTATAATTCACCCCTCCACTTT CASSATGRIYNSPLHF
TRBJ2-1 NA 17 TRBV12-3/TRBV12-4 TRBD2 TGTGCCAGCAGTCCCTTGAGCGGGAGGGTGACCTACAATGAGCAGTTCTTC CASSPLSGRVTYNEQFF
TRBJ2-3 few 14 TRBV28 TRBD1 TGTGCCAGCAGTTTATTCCTCCCGGACAGGACGCAGTATTTT CASSLFLPDRTQYF
TRBJ1-4 few 14 TRBV29-1 TRBD1 TGCAGCGTTAACGACAGGGGTTTAGGCGAAAAACTGTTTTTT CSVNDRGLGEKLFF
TRBJ2-2 few 15 TRBV4-1 NA TGCGCCAGCAGCCACCCAGGCAAAGACACCGGGGAGCTGTTTTTT CASSHPGKDTGELFF
TRBJ2-7 few 13 TRBV20-1 NA TGCAGTGCCCCAGGACACGGGTCCTACGAGCAGTACTTC CSAPGHGSYEQYF
TRBJ1-1 NA 15 TRBV12-3/TRBV12-4 NA TGTGCCAGCAGCCTTACGTTGGGACACAACACTGAAGCTTTCTTT CASSLTLGHNTEAFF
TRBJ2-3 NA 12 TRBV11-2 NA TGTGCCAGCAGCCCCGGGGTAGATACGCAGTATTTT CASSPGVDTQYF
TRBJ1-6 few 12 TRBV4-1 NA TGCGCCAGCACCTTGGCTAATTCACCCCTCCACTTT CASTLANSPLHF
TRBJ2-4 NA 16 TRBV7-2 NA TGTGCCAGCAGCCTCGCGAGGGCGCGAGCCAAAAACATTCAGTACTTC CASSLARARAKNIQYF
TRBJ2-7 many 16 TRBV4-3 NA TGCGCCAGCAGCCAAGATACGGACAGCCTTACCTACGAGCAGTACTTC CASSQDTDSLTYEQYF
TRBJ2-2 few 15 TRBV10-1 TRBD1 TGCGCCAGCAGTGAGTTTCAGGGGGCCGCCGGGGAGCTGTTTTTT CASSEFQGAAGELFF
TRBJ1-6 few 11 TRBV12-3/TRBV12-4 NA TGTGCCAGCGGCCAGGGAAGACCCCTCCACTTT CASGQGRPLHF
TRBJ1-1 NA 11 TRBV20-1 NA TGCAGTGCTAGAGATACCTATGAAGCTTTCTTT CSARDTYEAFF
TRBJ2-4 few 17 TRBV3-1 NA TGTGCCAGCAGCCCGAGGTATCGGGACCTAGCCAAAAACATTCAGTACTTC CASSPRYRDLAKNIQYF
TRBJ2-7 NA 14 TRBV12-3/TRBV12-4 TRBD1 TGTGCCAGCAGTCGACAGGGTTACTCCTACGAGCAGTACTTC CASSRQGYSYEQYF
TRBJ2-1 few 15 TRBV12-3/TRBV12-4 NA TGTGCCAGCAGTCCAACGAGGGGCCTCTACAATGAGCAGTTCTTC CASSPTRGLYNEQFF
TRBJ2-3 few 16 TRBV27 NA TGTGCCAGCAGTTTAAGAGGGATCAGGGTCACAGATACGCAGTATTTT CASSLRGIRVTDTQYF
TRBJ2-1 NA 17 TRBV4-3 TRBD2 TGCGCCAGCAGCCAAGTACTAACTAGCGGGGGCTACAATGAGCAGTTCTTC CASSQVLTSGGYNEQFF
TRBJ2-3 NA 16 TRBV20-1 TRBD2 TGCAGTGCCCCGAGGACTAGCGGGTTAAACACAGATACGCAGTATTTT CSAPRTSGLNTDTQYF
TRBJ1-5 NA 15 TRBV29-1 TRBD1 TGCAGCGTTGCCATAGGGACAGGGGGAAATCAGCCCCAGCATTTT CSVAIGTGGNQPQHF
TRBJ2-5 NA 15 TRBV5-1 NA TGCGCCAGCAGCCCCGTTGGTTACGTCCAAGAGACCCAGTACTTC CASSPVGYVQETQYF
TRBJ2-7 NA 15 TRBV7-2 NA TGTGCCAGCAGCTTAAGGGCAGGCCCAACCTACGAGCAGTACTTC CASSLRAGPTYEQYF
TRBJ2-2 few 15 TRBV6-2/TRBV6-3 NA TGTGCCAGCAACAGGGGACTAGTAAACACCGGGGAGCTGTTTTTT CASNRGLVNTGELFF
TRBJ1-3 few 13 TRBV6-1 NA TGTGCCAGCAGTCGGACAGTTGGAAACACCATATATTTT CASSRTVGNTIYF
TRBJ2-1 NA 16 TRBV12-3/TRBV12-4 TRBD2 TGTGCCAGCAGTTTATGGACTAGCGGCAATTACAATGAGCAGTTCTTC CASSLWTSGNYNEQFF
TRBJ2-1 NA 18 TRBV5-1 TRBD1 TGCGCCAGCAGCTGGACCCCCTTCGACAGGGCCACCGGGTATTTACAGTTCTTC CASSWTPFDRATGYLQFF
TRBJ1-1 NA 16 TRBV4-1 NA TGCGCCAGCAGCTCCCTCGATGGACGGTTGAACACTGAAGCTTTCTTT CASSSLDGRLNTEAFF
TRBJ2-2 few 14 TRBV28 NA TGTGCCAGCAGTCTATACCAGGACACCGGGGAGCTGTTTTTT CASSLYQDTGELFF
TRBJ2-7 few 15 TRBV4-1 TRBD1 TGCGCCAGCAGCCAAGACCGGGACAGGGGTTACGAGCAGTACTTC CASSQDRDRGYEQYF
TRBJ1-3 NA 12 TRBV7-2 TRBD1 TGTGCCAGCAGCTGGAGACAGGGAACCATATATTTT CASSWRQGTIYF
TRBJ1-1 NA 15 TRBV4-3 NA TGCGCCAGCAGCCAAGATATGGAGGGAGACACTGAAGCTTTCTTT CASSQDMEGDTEAFF
TRBJ2-4 once 16 TRBV11-2 TRBD1 TGTGCCAGCGGCCCAGGGGGCGCCTGGGCCAAAAACATTCAGTACTTC CASGPGGAWAKNIQYF
TRBJ2-5 NA 16 TRBV7-9 TRBD1 TGTGCCAGCAGCTACCCCGGACAGGGAGTTCAAGAGACCCAGTACTTC CASSYPGQGVQETQYF